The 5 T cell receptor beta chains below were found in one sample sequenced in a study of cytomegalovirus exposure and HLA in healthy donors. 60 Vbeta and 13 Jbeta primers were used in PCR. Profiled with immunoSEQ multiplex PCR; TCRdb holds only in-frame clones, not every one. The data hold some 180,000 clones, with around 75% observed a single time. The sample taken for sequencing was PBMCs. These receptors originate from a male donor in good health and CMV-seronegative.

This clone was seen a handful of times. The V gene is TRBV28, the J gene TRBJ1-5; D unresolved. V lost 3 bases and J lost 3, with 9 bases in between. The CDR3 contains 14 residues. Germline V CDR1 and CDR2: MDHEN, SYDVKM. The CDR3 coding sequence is TGTGCCAGCAGTTTTGCGGGTTACAATCAGCCCCAGCATTTT. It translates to CASSFAGYNQPQHF.

The DNA of the CDR3 is TGTGCCAGCAGCTTAAGGTGGCGGGAGGGCCAAGAGACCCAGTACTTC. Amino acids: CASSLRWREGQETQYF. The chain uses TRBV7-8 and TRBJ2-5; 9 nucleotides match TRBD2. This CDR3 has 16 amino acids. CDR1 SGHVS and CDR2 FQNEAQ come from the germline V gene. V shed 2 bases and J 1 base; nucleotides not matched to a gene: 5.

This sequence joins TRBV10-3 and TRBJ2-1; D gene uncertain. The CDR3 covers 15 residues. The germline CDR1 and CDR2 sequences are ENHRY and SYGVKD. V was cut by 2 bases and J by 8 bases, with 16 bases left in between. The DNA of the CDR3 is TGTGCCATCAGTGAGAGAGATCCAACCTTCGATGAGCAGTTCTTC. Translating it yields CAISERDPTFDEQFF.

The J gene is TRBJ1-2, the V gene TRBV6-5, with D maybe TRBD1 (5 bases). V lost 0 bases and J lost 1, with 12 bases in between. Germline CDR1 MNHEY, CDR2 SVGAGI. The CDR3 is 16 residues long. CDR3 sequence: CASSYSQGIINYGYTF. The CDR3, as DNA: TGTGCCAGCAGTTACTCCCAGGGAATCATTAACTATGGCTACACCTTC.

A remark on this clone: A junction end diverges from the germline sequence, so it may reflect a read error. CDR3 in amino acids: CASSSSGAKDF. CDR3 sequence (DNA): TGTGCCAGCAGCTCTAGCGGGGCGAAAGACTTC. The rearrangement joins TRBV11-2 to TRBJ2-7, with 9 bases matching TRBD2. Germline V gene lookup returns CDR1 SGHAT and CDR2 FQNNGV. The CDR3 is 11 residues long.